Listed here is a single TCR beta chain. Its specific antigen is unknown. Per-nucleotide qualities are absent, and no much larger clonotype sits a single base away. The entry originates in a study of T cell changes during pregnancy in multiple sclerosis (dated by TCRdb to the late 2010s). Notes on the research overall: Changes in the T cell repertoire over the course of pregnancy were examined in this study in women with multiple sclerosis.

V is cut by 5 bases and J by 0 bases, and the space between the germline ends is 4 bases. CDR1 and CDR2 are read off the germline V gene (reference sequence) as MNHEY and SMNVEV. There are 13 amino acids in the CDR3, from cysteine to phenylalanine inclusive. Only the CDR3 DNA stays, 39 bases, in frame from base 1. Preparation of the library involved the immunoSEQ multiplex PCR assay. Held by TCRdb, this immuneACCESS table contains in-frame sequences only and omits some clones. Under half of the omission traces to an unresolved V gene where checked; the cause of the rest is unknown. The sample table holds some 43,000 clones, of which about 90% were seen once. About 1.5% of the sample goes to the ten largest clones.

The rearranged chain carries TRBV27 and TRBJ2-2; no D gene can be assigned with confidence. This receptor was obtained from a female donor in good health, enrolled as a control in a pregnancy study. The sequences come from peripheral blood, collected in the first trimester of pregnancy. The CDR3 sequence is CASSPANTGELFF. The DNA reads as follows: TGTGCCAGCAGTCCCGCGAACACCGGGGAGCTGTTTTTT.